The 10 T cell receptor beta chains below come from one sample, sequenced in a study of blood T cell repertoires in COVID-19. Some clones are missing from TCRdb's copy, which holds only in-frame ones; the method was immunoSEQ multiplex PCR. The table lists approximately 140,000 clones, approximately 89% of them singletons. The source material was peripheral blood. The receptors here all came from a man aged 60 to 69 with active or convalescent COVID-19.

This chain uses TRBV10-3 with TRBJ2-1, with 11 bases that match TRBD2. This CDR3 has 16 amino acids. The V gene end was trimmed by 0 bases and the J gene end by 8 bases; junction bases not matched to a gene: 6. The germline gives CDR1 ENHRY, CDR2 SYGVKD. The CDR3, as DNA: TGTGCCATCAGTGAGTCGTCCTCTAGCGGGAGGTATGAGCAGTTCTTC. It codes for CAISESSSSGRYEQFF.

The chain is built from TRBV11-2 and TRBJ1-6; no clear D. The germline V gene encodes CDR1 SGHAT and CDR2 FQNNGV. CDR3 length equals 12 residues. V lost 1 base and J 9 bases, leaving 4 bases between the germline ends. CDR3 residues: CASSLGASPLHF. The DNA for the CDR3 is TGTGCCAGCAGCTTAGGGGCTTCACCCCTCCACTTT.

This clone was recorded only once. The gene calls are TRBV7-2 and TRBJ2-1; 12 bases map to TRBD2. The CDR3 sequence is 15 residues long. The trim removed 6 bases at V and 8 bases at J, leaving 8 bases unmatched. The germline CDR1 and CDR2 sequences are SGHTA and FQGNSA. CDR3: CASRPRLAGVHEQFF. In nucleotides, the CDR3 is TGTGCCAGCAGACCCAGACTAGCGGGAGTTCATGAGCAGTTCTTC.

The V gene is TRBV28, the J gene TRBJ2-3; maybe TRBD1 (5 bases). Trimming stripped 4 bases from V and 5 bases from J, with 25 bases between. Germline CDR1 is MDHEN and CDR2 is SYDVKM. This CDR3 contains 18 residues. CDR3 amino acids: CASSSIPTGARNGDTQYF. The DNA of the CDR3 is TGTGCCAGCAGTTCCATCCCTACAGGCGCAAGAAACGGAGATACGCAGTATTTT.

V usage is TRBV9 and J usage is TRBJ2-7; TRBD2 matches at 8 bases. This CDR3 contains 14 residues. The V segment lost 1 base and the J segment 3 bases; nucleotides outside the gene matches: 3. The germline V gene encodes CDR1 SGDLS and CDR2 YYNGEE. In DNA form, the CDR3 reads TGTGCCAGCAGCGTATTTAGCGGGGACTACGAGCAGTACTTC. Amino acid sequence: CASSVFSGDYEQYF.

V gene TRBV4-1 combines with J gene TRBJ1-6; the D is unclear. Trimming pared 0 bases from V and 9 bases from J, leaving 12 bases between. The CDR3 runs 15 residues. The germline V gene has CDR1 MGHRA and CDR2 YSYEKL. The CDR3 nucleotides read TGCGCCAGCAGCCAAGATAGCGCTGCGGGTTCACCCCTCCACTTT. Protein sequence: CASSQDSAAGSPLHF.

This clone appeared a single time. The rearrangement links TRBV2 to TRBJ2-5; D perhaps matches TRBD2 (6 bases). The V and J ends lost 0 bases and 5 bases respectively, with 16 bases between them. CDR1 is SNHLY and CDR2 is FYNNEI in the germline V gene. The CDR3 has 16 amino acids. The CDR3 loop is CASSEARGLGFETQYF. The CDR3 DNA is TGTGCCAGCAGTGAAGCGCGGGGCCTGGGTTTCGAGACCCAGTACTTC.

This clone was seen just once. This chain links TRBV4-1 with TRBJ2-6, with 10 bases that match TRBD1. CDR3 length: 18 amino acids. V lost 2 bases, J lost 0 bases, and 4 bases stayed unmatched. CDR1 MGHRA and CDR2 YSYEKL come from the germline V gene. The chain's CDR3 is CASSQRQGARSGANVLTF. CDR3 nucleotides: TGCGCCAGCAGCCAACGACAGGGGGCTCGCTCTGGGGCCAACGTCCTGACTTTC.

In this sample, this clone turned up once. The chain joins TRBV4-3 to TRBJ2-2; D is possibly TRBD2 (6 bases). Looked up from germline, CDR1 is LGHNA and CDR2 is YSLEER. The CDR3 contains 16 residues. V lost 4 bases and J lost 7, with 19 bases in between. The CDR3 is CASSPSRAGQDGELFF. The CDR3 nucleotides read TGCGCCAGCAGCCCCTCCCGCGCGGGGCAGGACGGGGAGCTGTTTTTT.

The chain joins TRBV5-4 to TRBJ1-1, with D maybe TRBD1 (5 bases). Between the trimmed V and J ends, which lost 0 bases and 5 bases, there was a span of 11 bases. Germline V lookup: CDR1 SGHNT, CDR2 YYREEE (reference sequence). The CDR3 has 14 residues. The CDR3 loop is CASSLGRAGTEAFF. The CDR3 DNA is TGTGCCAGCAGCTTGGGCAGGGCCGGGACTGAAGCTTTCTTT.